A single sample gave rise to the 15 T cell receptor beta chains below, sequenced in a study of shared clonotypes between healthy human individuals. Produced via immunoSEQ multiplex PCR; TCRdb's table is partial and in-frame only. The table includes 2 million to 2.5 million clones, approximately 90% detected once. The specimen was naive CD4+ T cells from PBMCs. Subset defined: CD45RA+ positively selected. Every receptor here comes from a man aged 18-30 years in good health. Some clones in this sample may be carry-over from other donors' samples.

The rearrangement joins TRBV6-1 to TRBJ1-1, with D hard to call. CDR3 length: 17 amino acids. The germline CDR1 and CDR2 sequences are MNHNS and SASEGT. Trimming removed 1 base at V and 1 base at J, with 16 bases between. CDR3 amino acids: CASSEVFLTLGNTEAFF. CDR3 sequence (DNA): TGTGCCAGCAGTGAAGTCTTCCTTACACTTGGGAACACTGAAGCTTTCTTT.

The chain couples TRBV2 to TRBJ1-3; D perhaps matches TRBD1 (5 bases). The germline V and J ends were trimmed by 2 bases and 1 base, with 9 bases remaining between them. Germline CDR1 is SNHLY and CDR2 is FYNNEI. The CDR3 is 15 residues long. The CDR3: CASSETGVSGNTIYF. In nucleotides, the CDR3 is TGTGCCAGCAGTGAAACGGGGGTTTCTGGAAACACCATATATTTT. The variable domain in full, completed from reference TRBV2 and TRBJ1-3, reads EPEVTQTPSHQVTQMGQEVILRCVPISNHLYFYWYRQILGQKVEFLVSFYNNEISEKSEIFDDQFSVERPDGSNFTLKIRSTKLEDSAMYFCASSETGVSGNTIYFGEGSWLTVV.

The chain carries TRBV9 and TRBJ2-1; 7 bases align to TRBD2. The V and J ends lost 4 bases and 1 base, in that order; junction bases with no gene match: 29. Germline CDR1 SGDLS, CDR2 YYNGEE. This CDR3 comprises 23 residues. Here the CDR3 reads CASSPPLRGVGDDDLLSYNEQFF. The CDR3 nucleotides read TGTGCCAGCAGCCCTCCTCTTCGGGGGGTGGGGGACGACGACCTACTTTCCTACAATGAGCAGTTCTTC.

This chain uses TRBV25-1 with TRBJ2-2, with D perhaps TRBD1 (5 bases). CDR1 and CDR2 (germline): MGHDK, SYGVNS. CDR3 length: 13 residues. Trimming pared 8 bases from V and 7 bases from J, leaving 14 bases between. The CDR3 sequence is CASALAGNGELFF. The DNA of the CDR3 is TGTGCCAGCGCCTTGGCAGGGAACGGGGAGCTGTTTTTT.

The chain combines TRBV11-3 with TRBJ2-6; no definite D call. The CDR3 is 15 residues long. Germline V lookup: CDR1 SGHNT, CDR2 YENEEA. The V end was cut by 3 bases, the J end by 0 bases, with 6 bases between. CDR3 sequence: CASSLSPSGANVLTF. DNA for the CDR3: TGTGCCAGCAGCTTGAGCCCCTCTGGGGCCAACGTCCTGACTTTC.

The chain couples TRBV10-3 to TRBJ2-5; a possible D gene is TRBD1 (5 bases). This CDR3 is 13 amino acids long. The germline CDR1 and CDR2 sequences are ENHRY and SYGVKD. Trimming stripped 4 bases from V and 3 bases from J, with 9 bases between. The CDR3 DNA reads TGTGCCATCAGTGTCGGCAGGGAAGAGACCCAGTACTTC. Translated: CAISVGREETQYF.

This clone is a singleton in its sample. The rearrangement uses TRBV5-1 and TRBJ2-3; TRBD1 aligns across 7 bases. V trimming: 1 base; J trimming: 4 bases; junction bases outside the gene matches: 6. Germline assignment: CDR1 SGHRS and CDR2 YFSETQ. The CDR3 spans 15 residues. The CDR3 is CASSLRQGSADTQYF. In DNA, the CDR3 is TGCGCCAGCAGCTTGAGACAGGGTAGCGCAGATACGCAGTATTTT.

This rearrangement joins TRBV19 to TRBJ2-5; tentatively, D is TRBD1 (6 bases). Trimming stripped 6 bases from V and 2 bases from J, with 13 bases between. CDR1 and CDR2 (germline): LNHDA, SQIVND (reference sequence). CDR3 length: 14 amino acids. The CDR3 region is CASSPGHLQETQYF. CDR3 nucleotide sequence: TGTGCCAGTAGCCCGGGACACCTTCAAGAGACCCAGTACTTC.

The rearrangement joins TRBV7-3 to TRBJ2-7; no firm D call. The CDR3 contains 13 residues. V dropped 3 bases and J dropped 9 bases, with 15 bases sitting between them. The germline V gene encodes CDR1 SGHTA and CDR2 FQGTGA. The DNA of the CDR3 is TGTGCCAGCAGCTTTAAGCCGTCAAGTCCGCAGTACTTC. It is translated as CASSFKPSSPQYF.

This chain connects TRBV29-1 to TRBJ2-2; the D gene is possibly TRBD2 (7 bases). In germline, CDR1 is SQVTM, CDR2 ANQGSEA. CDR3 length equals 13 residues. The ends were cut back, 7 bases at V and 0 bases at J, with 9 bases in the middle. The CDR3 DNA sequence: TGCAGCGGGGGGGGCGCGAACACCGGGGAGCTGTTTTTT. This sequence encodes CSGGGANTGELFF.

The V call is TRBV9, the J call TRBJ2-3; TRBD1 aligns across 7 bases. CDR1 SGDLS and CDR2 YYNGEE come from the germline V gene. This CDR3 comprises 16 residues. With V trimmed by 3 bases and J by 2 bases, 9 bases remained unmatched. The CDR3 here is CASSARQGPSTDTQYF. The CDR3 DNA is TGTGCCAGCAGCGCGCGACAGGGTCCCTCCACAGATACGCAGTATTTT.

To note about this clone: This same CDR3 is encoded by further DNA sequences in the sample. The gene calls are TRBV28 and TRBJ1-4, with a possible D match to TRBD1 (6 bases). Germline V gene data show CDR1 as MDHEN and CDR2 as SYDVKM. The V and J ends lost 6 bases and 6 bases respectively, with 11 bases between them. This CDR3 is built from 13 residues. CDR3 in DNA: TGTGCCAGCAGCCTAGGGGGGGATGAAAAACTGTTTTTT. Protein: CASSLGGDEKLFF.

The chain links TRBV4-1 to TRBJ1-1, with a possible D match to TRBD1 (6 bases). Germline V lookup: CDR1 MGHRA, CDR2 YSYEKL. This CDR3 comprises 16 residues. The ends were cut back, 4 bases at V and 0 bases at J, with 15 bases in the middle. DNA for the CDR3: TGCGCCAGCAGCCCCCAGGCCGGGGGCCTGAACACTGAAGCTTTCTTT. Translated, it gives CASSPQAGGLNTEAFF.

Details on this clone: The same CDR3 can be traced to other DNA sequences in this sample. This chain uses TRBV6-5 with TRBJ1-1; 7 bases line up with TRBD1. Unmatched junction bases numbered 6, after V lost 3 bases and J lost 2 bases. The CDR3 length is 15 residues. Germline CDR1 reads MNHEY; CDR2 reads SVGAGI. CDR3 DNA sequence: TGTGCCAGCAGTTATAACAGGGGTCCAAACACTGAAGCTTTCTTT. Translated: CASSYNRGPNTEAFF.

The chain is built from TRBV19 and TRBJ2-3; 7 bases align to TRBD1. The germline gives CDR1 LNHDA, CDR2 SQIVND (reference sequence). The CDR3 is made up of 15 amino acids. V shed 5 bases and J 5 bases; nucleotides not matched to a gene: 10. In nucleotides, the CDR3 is TGTGCCAGTAGTGTCCGACAGGGTCAGGGAGATACGCAGTATTTT. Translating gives CASSVRQGQGDTQYF.